One and the same sample provided the 26 T cell receptor beta chains below, sequenced in a study of cytomegalovirus exposure and HLA in healthy donors. The PCR was carried out with 60 Vbeta primers and 13 Jbeta primers. TCRdb's copy holds only in-frame clones and misses some; the assay was immunoSEQ multiplex PCR. The data show over 150,000 clones, approximately 80% seen once. Sequencing input: PBMCs. The receptors shown here come from a boy aged 5-17 years in good health and CMV-seronegative.

The sample holds a few counts of this clone. The CDR3 region is CASSKSGTTTDTQYF. The CDR3 coding sequence is TGTGCCAGCAGCAAATCCGGGACAACCACAGATACGCAGTATTTT. V usage is TRBV11-3 and J usage is TRBJ2-3; D is perhaps TRBD1 (6 bases). Trimming left V 5 bases short and J 2 bases short, with 14 bases between. The length of the CDR3 is 15 residues. Germline CDR1 reads SGHNT; CDR2 reads YENEEA.

The V and J genes are TRBV5-5 and TRBJ2-3; weak D call: TRBD1 (5 bases). The CDR3 is 13 amino acids. Looked up from germline, CDR1 is SGHKS and CDR2 is YYEKEE (reference sequence). V was trimmed by 4 bases and J by 4 bases, leaving 10 bases between them. The DNA of the CDR3 is TGTGCCAGCAGCAAAGGACACTCAGATACGCAGTATTTT. Amino acids: CASSKGHSDTQYF.

In this sample, this clone turned up a few times. The rearrangement links TRBV30 to TRBJ1-3; D uncertain. The CDR3 has 11 residues. V lost 3 bases and J lost 4, with 4 bases in between. CDR1 is GTSNPN and CDR2 is SVGIG in the germline V gene (reference sequence). The CDR3 sequence: CAWRQGNTIYF. CDR3 nucleotides: TGTGCCTGGAGACAGGGAAACACCATATATTTT. The full variable domain, its missing parts supplied by reference TRBV30 and TRBJ1-3, is SQTIHQWPATLVQPVGSPLSLECTVEGTSNPNLYWYRQAAGRGLQLLFYSVGIGQISSEVPQNLSASRPQDRQFILSSKKLLLSDSGFYLCAWRQGNTIYFGEGSWLTVV.

V is TRBV5-1 and J is TRBJ2-7; TRBD2 aligns across 9 bases. This CDR3 region has 13 residues. Germline V gene sequence: CDR1 SGHRS, CDR2 YFSETQ. The junction had 2 bases not matched to a gene; V was cut back by 4 bases and J by 3 bases. For the CDR3, the DNA is TGCGCCAGCAGCGCAGCGGGAGGCTACGAGCAGTACTTC. This sequence encodes CASSAAGGYEQYF.

This clone came up a few times. The rearrangement uses TRBV7-9 and TRBJ1-4; 9 bases match TRBD1. Germline assignment: CDR1 SEHNR and CDR2 FQNEAQ (reference sequence). J was trimmed by 8 bases and V by 5 bases; bases with no gene match: 9. The CDR3 sequence is 15 residues long. This CDR3 reads CASSVAGTGKEKLFF. The CDR3 bases are TGTGCCAGCAGCGTCGCCGGGACAGGGAAGGAAAAACTGTTTTTT.

The V and J genes are TRBV9 and TRBJ2-1; D possibly corresponds to TRBD1 (7 bases). This CDR3 has 13 amino acids. Germline CDR1 SGDLS, CDR2 YYNGEE. Trimming removed 7 bases at V and 2 bases at J, with 10 bases between. The CDR3 spells CASAGGTYNEQFF. The CDR3 nucleotides are TGTGCCAGCGCAGGGGGGACCTACAATGAGCAGTTCTTC.

This chain uses TRBV6-5 with TRBJ2-1; tentatively, D is TRBD2 (6 bases). This CDR3 comprises 15 residues. From germline, CDR1 is MNHEY and CDR2 SVGAGI. Between the trimmed V and J ends, which lost 2 bases and 5 bases, there was a span of 13 bases. CDR3: CASSYGPGVNNEQFF. The CDR3 nucleotides read TGTGCCAGCAGTTACGGACCGGGAGTTAACAATGAGCAGTTCTTC.

This chain connects TRBV18 to TRBJ2-1; possibly TRBD1 for D (7 bases). Germline V lookup: CDR1 KGHSH, CDR2 LQKENI. The CDR3 is 14 residues long. Trimming removed 3 bases at V and 5 bases at J, with 11 bases between. The CDR3: CASSPSRGDNEQFF. In DNA form, the CDR3 reads TGTGCCAGCTCACCCTCCAGGGGGGACAATGAGCAGTTCTTC. Looking up the rest from reference TRBV18 and TRBJ2-1 gives the full variable domain: NAGVMQNPRHLVRRRGQEARLRCSPMKGHSHVYWYRQLPEEGLKFMVYLQKENIIDESGMPKERFSAEFPKEGPSILRIQQVVRGDSAAYFCASSPSRGDNEQFFGPGTRLTVL.

The V gene is TRBV4-3, the J gene TRBJ1-5; 11 nucleotides match TRBD1. This CDR3 is 16 amino acids long. V dropped 4 bases and J dropped 7; count of bases not matched to a gene: 9. Germline CDR1 reads LGHNA; CDR2 reads YSLEER. The CDR3 DNA reads TGCGCCAGCAGCCTTCTGTGGACAGGGGGCGGCCAGCCCCAGCATTTT. It is translated as CASSLLWTGGGQPQHF.

This rearrangement joins TRBV5-1 to TRBJ2-3, with 7 bases fitting TRBD2. The V and J ends lost 0 bases and 6 bases, in that order; junction bases with no gene match: 10. Germline V gene data show CDR1 as SGHRS and CDR2 as YFSETQ. This CDR3 is built from 16 residues. The DNA for the CDR3 is TGCGCCAGCAGCTTGGAGGTTCGGCGGGGGTCGGATACGCAGTATTTT. Translation: CASSLEVRRGSDTQYF.

V usage is TRBV29-1 and J usage is TRBJ1-2; D remains ambiguous. Trimming took 3 bases from V and 3 from J, leaving 17 bases between them. This CDR3 contains 15 residues. The V gene's germline CDR1 is SQVTM and CDR2 ANQGSEA. CDR3 DNA sequence: TGCAGCGTTGACCTGATGACACTTCTGGACTATGGCTACACCTTC. Translation gives CSVDLMTLLDYGYTF.

This chain links TRBV7-9 with TRBJ1-3, with TRBD1 identical over 10 bases. There are 15 residues in the CDR3. V dropped 4 bases and J dropped 4; count of bases not matched to a gene: 4. Germline-derived CDR1 and CDR2 are SEHNR and FQNEAQ (reference sequence). Here the CDR3 DNA reads TGTGCCAGCAGCTCGGGACAGGGGAGAGGAAACACCATATATTTT. Amino acid sequence: CASSSGQGRGNTIYF.

The chain combines TRBV5-6 with TRBJ2-1; D ambiguous. The CDR3 runs to 11 residues. V lost 2 bases and J 7 bases, leaving 4 bases between the germline ends. Germline V CDR1 and CDR2: SGHDT, YYEEEE. CDR3 loop: CASSFRNEQFF. For the CDR3, the DNA is TGTGCCAGCAGCTTCAGGAATGAGCAGTTCTTC.

This chain connects TRBV27 to TRBJ2-2; the match to TRBD2 covers 7 bases. V was pared by 6 bases and J by 4 bases, with 8 bases of the junction left unmatched. Germline loops: CDR1 MNHEY, CDR2 SMNVEV (reference sequence). This CDR3 has 15 residues. As DNA, the CDR3 is TGTGCCAGCAGGTTGGTGGCGGGAGTCACCGGGGAGCTGTTTTTT. Its protein product is CASRLVAGVTGELFF.

The gene calls are TRBV30 and TRBJ1-1; unclear D gene. The CDR3 consists of 11 residues. Germline CDR1 GTSNPN, CDR2 SVGIG (reference sequence). The V and J ends lost 0 bases and 10 bases respectively, with 9 bases between them. CDR3 nucleotide sequence: TGTGCCTGGAGTGTGGGCAGTGGAGCTTTCTTT. Protein: CAWSVGSGAFF.

The sample holds a few counts of this clone. The rearrangement joins TRBV30 to TRBJ2-1; possibly TRBD2 for D (6 bases). The germline V gene encodes CDR1 GTSNPN and CDR2 SVGIG (reference sequence). This CDR3 comprises 14 residues. Trimming pared 1 base from V and 4 bases from J, leaving 11 bases between. CDR3 bases: TGTGCCTGGAGTGAACTAGCAGGTTACAATGAGCAGTTCTTC. Protein sequence: CAWSELAGYNEQFF.

The V and J genes are TRBV5-4 and TRBJ2-7; 7 bases align to TRBD2. V trimming: 1 base; J trimming: 3 bases; junction bases outside the gene matches: 10. The length of the CDR3 is 16 residues. Germline V CDR1 and CDR2: SGHNT, YYREEE (reference sequence). The CDR3 protein is CASSLWSGRVDYEQYF. The CDR3 DNA sequence: TGTGCCAGCAGCTTGTGGAGTGGGAGGGTCGACTACGAGCAGTACTTC. The full variable domain, its missing parts supplied by reference TRBV5-4 and TRBJ2-7, is ETGVTQSPTHLIKTRGQQVTLRCSSQSGHNTVSWYQQALGQGPQFIFQYYREEENGRGNFPPRFSGLQFPNYSSELNVNALELDDSALYLCASSLWSGRVDYEQYFGPGTRLTVT.

Only one count was recorded for this clone. The rearrangement links TRBV7-2 to TRBJ1-1; 7 bases align to TRBD1. CDR1 is SGHTA and CDR2 is FQGNSA in the germline V gene. The CDR3 has 14 residues. The V segment lost 6 bases and the J segment 3 bases; nucleotides outside the gene matches: 7. As DNA, the CDR3 is TGTGCCAGCAGTTTCCCACAGGGGCACACTGAAGCTTTCTTT. Its translation is CASSFPQGHTEAFF.

The chain has TRBV7-8 and TRBJ1-3; a weak D match, TRBD1 (5 bases). Germline loops: CDR1 SGHVS, CDR2 FQNEAQ. Trimming stripped 3 bases from V and 6 bases from J, with 24 bases between. The CDR3 runs to 18 residues. In nucleotides, the CDR3 is TGTGCCAGCAGCTTTGGCCGGGACTTGGATGGGTACTTAAACACCATATATTTT. Its protein is CASSFGRDLDGYLNTIYF.

CDR3 coding DNA: TGTGCCAGCAGCTCCGACAGGGGGACCACTGAAGCTTTCTTT. Protein: CASSSDRGTTEAFF. This chain joins TRBV5-4 and TRBJ1-1, with 9 nucleotides matching TRBD1. CDR1 is SGHNT and CDR2 is YYREEE in the germline V gene (reference sequence). CDR3 length: 14 amino acids. With V trimmed by 3 bases and J by 4 bases, 4 bases remained unmatched.

The chain joins TRBV2 to TRBJ1-2, with 10 bases fitting TRBD1. Germline V gene sequence: CDR1 SNHLY, CDR2 FYNNEI. V lost 4 bases, J lost 7 bases, and 9 bases stayed unmatched. CDR3 length equals 15 residues. CDR3 amino acids: CASSARTGGFIGYTF. CDR3 bases: TGTGCCAGCAGTGCCAGGACAGGGGGTTTTATTGGCTACACCTTC.

The chain couples TRBV5-1 to TRBJ1-1; 9 bases agree with TRBD1. Germline CDR1 is SGHRS and CDR2 is YFSETQ. V lost 2 bases to trimming and J lost 1 base; unmatched junction nucleotides: 6. The CDR3 consists of 16 residues. In DNA, the CDR3 is TGCGCCAGCAGCTTAATTGGGACAGGGCCGAACACTGAAGCTTTCTTT. This codes for CASSLIGTGPNTEAFF. Full variable domain (missing parts from reference TRBV5-1 and TRBJ1-1): KAGVTQTPRYLIKTRGQQVTLSCSPISGHRSVSWYQQTPGQGLQFLFEYFSETQRNKGNFPGRFSGRQFSNSRSEMNVSTLELGDSALYLCASSLIGTGPNTEAFFGQGTRLTVV.

V is TRBV30 and J is TRBJ1-2; the D is unclear. Trimming took 5 bases from V and 0 from J, leaving 7 bases between them. This CDR3 contains 12 residues. Germline assignment: CDR1 GTSNPN and CDR2 SVGIG (reference sequence). The CDR3 spells CAWQFPNYGYTF. CDR3 bases: TGTGCCTGGCAATTTCCTAACTATGGCTACACCTTC.

The chain links TRBV6-1 to TRBJ2-1; D is undetermined. Trimming took 2 bases from V and 10 from J, leaving 3 bases between them. The CDR3 is 10 residues long. Germline CDR1 reads MNHNS; CDR2 reads SASEGT. The CDR3 loop reads CASSEREQFF. Written as DNA, the CDR3 is TGTGCCAGCAGTGAACGGGAGCAGTTCTTC.

This clone was detected only once. The CDR3 coding sequence is TGTGCCAGCAGCGGGATCGGACAGGAATCGGCTAACTATGGCTACACCTTC. As protein: CASSGIGQESANYGYTF. The chain is built from TRBV7-9 and TRBJ1-2, with 7 bases that match TRBD1. Germline CDR1 and CDR2: SEHNR and FQNEAQ (reference sequence). This CDR3 spans 17 amino acids. The V and J ends lost 5 bases and 0 bases, in that order; junction bases with no gene match: 12.

This sequence joins TRBV7-3 and TRBJ2-1; 10 nucleotides agree with TRBD2. From germline, CDR1 is SGHTA and CDR2 FQGTGA. V dropped 0 bases and J dropped 8; count of bases not matched to a gene: 10. This CDR3 spans 17 amino acids. In DNA form, the CDR3 reads TGTGCCAGCAGCTTAACGTGGGGGCCTAGCGGGGGCCATGAGCAGTTCTTC. Protein: CASSLTWGPSGGHEQFF.